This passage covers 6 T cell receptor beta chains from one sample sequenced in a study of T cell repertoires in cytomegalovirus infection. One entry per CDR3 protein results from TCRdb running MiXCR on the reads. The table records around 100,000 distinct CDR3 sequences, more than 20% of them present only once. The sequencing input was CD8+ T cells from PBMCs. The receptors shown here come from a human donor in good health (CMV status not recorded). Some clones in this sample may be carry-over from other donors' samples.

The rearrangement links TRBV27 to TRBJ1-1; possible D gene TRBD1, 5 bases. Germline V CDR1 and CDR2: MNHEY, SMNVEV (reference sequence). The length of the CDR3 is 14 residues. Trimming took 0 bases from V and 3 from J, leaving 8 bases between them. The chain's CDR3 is CASSLSDSYTEAFF. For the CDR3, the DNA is TGTGCCAGCAGTTTATCCGACAGCTACACTGAAGCTTTCTTT.

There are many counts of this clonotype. Here the CDR3 DNA reads TGTGCCAGCAGCTTAGTAGCATGGGGCAGTGACAATGAGCAGTTCTTC. It yields the protein CASSLVAWGSDNEQFF. The V and J genes are TRBV7-2 and TRBJ2-1, with a weak D call TRBD1 (5 bases). The CDR3 totals 16 residues. V was clipped by 1 base and J by 5 bases, with 15 bases between them. The V gene's germline CDR1 is SGHTA and CDR2 FQGNSA. Drawing the rest from reference TRBV7-2 and TRBJ2-1, the complete variable domain is GAGVSQSPSNKVTEKGKDVELRCDPISGHTALYWYRQSLGQGLEFLIYFQGNSAPDKSGLPSDRFSAERTGGSVSTLTIQRTQQEDSAVYLCASSLVAWGSDNEQFFGPGTRLTVL.

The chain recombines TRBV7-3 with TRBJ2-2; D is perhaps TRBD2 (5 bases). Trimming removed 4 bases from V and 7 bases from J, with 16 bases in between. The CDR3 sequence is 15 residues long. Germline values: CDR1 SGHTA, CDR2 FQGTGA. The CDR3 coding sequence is TGTGCCAGCAGCTCAGGACTGTCGTTGGGCGGGGAGCTGTTTTTT. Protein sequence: CASSSGLSLGGELFF.

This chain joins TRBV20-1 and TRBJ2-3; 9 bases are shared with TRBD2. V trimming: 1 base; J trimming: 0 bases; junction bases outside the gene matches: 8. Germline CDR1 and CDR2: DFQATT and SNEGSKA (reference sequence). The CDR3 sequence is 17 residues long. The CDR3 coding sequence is TGCAGTGCTAGAGGTTTAGAGACTAGCGGTAGCACAGATACGCAGTATTTT. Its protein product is CSARGLETSGSTDTQYF.

CDR3 protein: CASSSDRVNGELFF. The CDR3 coding sequence is TGTGCCAGCAGCTCAGATCGGGTGAACGGGGAGCTGTTTTTT. This chain links TRBV11-2 with TRBJ2-2; no definite D call. This CDR3 contains 14 residues. Germline values: CDR1 SGHAT, CDR2 FQNNGV. With 4 bases removed from V and 7 bases from J, the gap between germline ends came to 13 bases.

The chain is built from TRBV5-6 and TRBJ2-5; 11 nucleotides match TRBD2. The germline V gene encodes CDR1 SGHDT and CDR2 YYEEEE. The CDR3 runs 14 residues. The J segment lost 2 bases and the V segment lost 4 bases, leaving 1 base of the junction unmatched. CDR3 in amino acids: CASSGTSGQETQYF. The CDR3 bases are TGTGCCAGCAGCGGGACTAGCGGACAAGAGACCCAGTACTTC.